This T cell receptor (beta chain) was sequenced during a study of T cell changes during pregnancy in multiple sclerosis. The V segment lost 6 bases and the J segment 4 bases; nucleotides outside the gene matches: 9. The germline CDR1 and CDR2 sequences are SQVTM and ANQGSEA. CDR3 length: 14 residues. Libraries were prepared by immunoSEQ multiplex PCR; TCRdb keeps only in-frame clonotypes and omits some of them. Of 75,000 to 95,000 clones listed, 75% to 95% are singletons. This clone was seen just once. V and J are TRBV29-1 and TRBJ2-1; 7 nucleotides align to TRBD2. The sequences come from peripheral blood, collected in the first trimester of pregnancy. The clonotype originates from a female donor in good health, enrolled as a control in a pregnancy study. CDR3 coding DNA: TGCAGCGTCTCCCGGGACTACTCTTACAATGAGCAGTTCTTC. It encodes CSVSRDYSYNEQFF.